This T cell receptor beta chain derives from a study of radiation and T cells in renal cell carcinoma. Libraries were prepared by immunoSEQ multiplex PCR; TCRdb keeps only in-frame clonotypes and omits some of them. The repertoire includes roughly 160,000 clones, 88% of them detected once, and around 11% sits in the top ten. Study-wide points: Without pretreatment biopsies, baseline tumor clonotype presence was undetermined.

Remarks on this clone: Antigen unknown.

The V gene's germline CDR1 is MGHRA and CDR2 YSYEKL. CDR3 size: 16 residues. The trim removed 5 bases at V and 8 bases at J, leaving 13 bases unmatched. Time point defined: blood 4 weeks post-SBRT, at nephrectomy. Treatment defined: 15 Gy SBRT to primary tumor, nephrectomy 4 weeks later. Serial blood draws occurred at baseline and 2 and 4 weeks post-SBRT. J is TRBJ2-3 and V is TRBV4-1; 10 bases align to TRBD2. The sequencing here drew on blood, taken from a patient whose treatment included radiotherapy and nephrectomy. The sequence was obtained from a woman aged 45-59 years with renal cell carcinoma. The CDR3: CASSAVPGLAWPTQYF. The CDR3 DNA follows: TGCGCCAGCAGCGCAGTGCCGGGACTAGCGTGGCCTACGCAGTATTTT.